This T cell receptor (beta chain) was captured in a study of T cells after posttransplantation cyclophosphamide. A word on this clone: Its antigen is unknown.

The CDR3 totals 15 residues. Trimming took 7 bases from V and 3 from J; bases not matched to a gene: 5. In germline, CDR1 is LNHDA, CDR2 SQIVND (reference sequence). Broader study findings: Later blood repertoires were often dominated by clones from the donor CD8+ memory compartment.

Cyclophosphamide on days +3 and +4 followed busulfan-fludarabine conditioning and a marrow graft. Data came from immunoSEQ multiplex PCR; TCRdb stores just in-frame clones and leaves some out. The sample shows about 5,000 clones, 65% to 90% of them seen only once. The TCR sequence derives from a male patient aged 45 to 59 who received an allogeneic stem cell transplant from an unrelated donor, was CMV-positive, and had acute GVHD only. Some T cells may be supplied by the graft donor. The chain joins TRBV19 to TRBJ1-4; TRBD1 matches 10 bases. Sample: PBMCs, taken 86 days after allogeneic stem cell transplant with posttransplant cyclophosphamide. The CDR3 loop is CASMTGGPANEKLFF. CDR3 in DNA: TGTGCCAGTATGACAGGGGGCCCGGCTAATGAAAAACTGTTTTTT.